This note documents a single T cell receptor beta chain sequence. There are 14 residues in the CDR3. V shed 0 bases and J 5 bases; nucleotides not matched to a gene: 2. Germline V CDR1 and CDR2: SGDLS, YYNGEE. RNA transcripts were the source from which TCR beta CDR3 regions were amplified. RT-PCR was first run with HTBI primers, then multiplex PCR in a second round. TCRdb re-called the multiplex PCR reads with MiXCR, one entry per CDR3 protein. Of around 520,000 distinct CDR3 sequences in the sample, 39% were seen once. The data were taken from a study of Graves' ophthalmopathy and Graves' hyperthyroidism.

This TCR came from an adult man with Graves' hyperthyroidism. V and J are TRBV9 and TRBJ2-1, with 7 bases lining up with TRBD1. The sample was peripheral blood or thyroid tissue (not recorded which). The CDR3 sequence: CASSVATGNNEQFF. CDR3 bases: TGTGCCAGCAGCGTAGCGACAGGGAACAATGAGCAGTTCTTC.